This T cell receptor beta chain was obtained from a study of blood T cell repertoires in COVID-19 (dated by TCRdb to 2020 to 2022). At the level of the whole study: Samples from collaborators originated in the United States, Italy and Spain and spanned both the acute and convalescent phases of COVID-19. The material from the prospective study consisted of cDNA or gDNA derived from T cells, B-cell-depleted T cells, or PBMCs. HLA class I and class II types, where available, came from metadata supplied by the sample provider rather than from assay-based typing. The repertoires were made available in a free public database intended to serve as a resource for research on the immune response to SARS-CoV-2. Deeply sampled blood TCRbeta repertoires from subjects exposed to, actively infected with, or recovered from COVID-19 were included in the dataset. Sample metadata almost always included a de-identified subject ID, COVID-19 status, age in years and sex. Samples were obtained from the ongoing ImmuneRACE study (first 160 participants) and from 1,254 subjects provided by 6 global collaborators. Points the paper makes about the study in general: The amount of clinical and demographic metadata varied by source and participant and was provided uncurated.

CDR1 and CDR2 are read off the germline V gene as SNHLY and FYNNEI. From cysteine to phenylalanine, the CDR3 is 16 amino acids long. Only the CDR3 part of the read is kept: 48 bases, read in frame from the first base. TCRbeta CDR3 regions were amplified from genomic DNA by means of the immunoSEQ Assay, a bias-controlled multiplex PCR. The original pipeline was this. Nucleated cell counts per sample were estimated from amplification of reference gene primers within the assay. To quantify the absolute abundance of each unique TCRbeta CDR3 rearrangement, sequence reads were collapsed and filtered. Productive Simpson clonality was computed per sample as the square root of Simpson's diversity index over productive rearrangements. The source is immuneACCESS, and TCRdb retained only in-frame sequences with V and J called. Part of the clones is not carried over; for the studies checked, unresolved V genes explain less than half of this, and the remainder is unexplained. V and J calls and clone size follow that table, whereas D and trimming were derived from the DNA. The sample table holds some 160,000 clones, of which around 85% were seen once. The top ten clonotypes cover about 3.9% of the sample.

The collaborating institutions used their own protocols to collect whole blood in K2EDTA tubes. For TCRbeta analysis, collaborators shipped samples as frozen whole blood, isolated PBMCs, or DNA extracted from either of those sample types. About this clone itself: Its antigen remains unidentified. Base qualities are not at hand, and no much larger clone is one base apart.

Sequenced material: peripheral blood. The chain links TRBV2 with TRBJ1-1; 10 junctional bases match TRBD1. The sequence was obtained from a woman aged 70-85 years with acute or convalescent COVID-19. The CDR3 region reads CASPRDRGFSSTEAFF. In nucleotide form, the sequence is TGTGCTAGTCCCCGGGACAGGGGTTTCTCGAGCACTGAAGCTTTCTTT.